One and the same sample provided the 20 T cell receptor beta chains below, sequenced in a study of liver allograft versus peripheral blood T cells (TCRdb year 2020). About the study as a whole: The study compared the T cell receptor repertoires present in transplanted livers with the repertoires present in the peripheral blood of liver transplant recipients.

This sample was sequenced with an Illumina MiSeq. TCRdb redid the processing of the public reads, applying fastp at Q25 and MiXCR, and retained in-frame beta chains. Duplicate CDR3 protein sequences are folded into a single record with the most common DNA and genes. The sample profile shows 5,700 or so distinct CDR3 sequences; over 15% of them were found once. Of the sample, 8.5% to 12% is held by the ten largest clones. The receptors were sampled from a human patient who had a liver transplant. It is possible that, after a transplant, some T cells come from the graft donor.

This sequence joins TRBV5-5 and TRBJ2-3; D gene uncertain. Germline assignment: CDR1 SGHKS and CDR2 YYEKEE (reference sequence). Trimming cost V 2 bases and J 1 base, with 5 bases left between them. The CDR3 covers 13 residues. CDR3 in amino acids: CASSFQGTDTQYF. The CDR3 region has the DNA TGTGCCAGCAGCTTCCAGGGCACAGATACGCAGTATTTT.

In this sample, this clonotype is medium-sized (0.01 to 0.1%). The chain recombines TRBV29-1 with TRBJ2-1, with D unresolved. There are 12 residues in the CDR3. Germline CDR1 and CDR2: SQVTM and ANQGSEA. The germline V and J ends were trimmed by 5 bases and 2 bases, with 7 bases remaining between them. The CDR3: CSVCHTYNEQFF. DNA of the CDR3: TGCAGCGTTTGCCATACCTACAATGAGCAGTTCTTC.

In its sample, this clonotype is medium-sized. This chain joins TRBV6-6 and TRBJ1-5; D is unresolved. Germline V CDR1 and CDR2: MNHNY, SVGAGI (reference sequence). The V end lost 0 bases, the J end lost 5 bases, and 14 bases lay between the germline ends. There are 16 residues in the CDR3. This CDR3 reads CASSYSEGASHQPQHF. CDR3 DNA: TGTGCCAGCAGTTACTCAGAGGGCGCTTCCCATCAGCCCCAGCATTTT.

By share, this clonotype ranks as medium-sized. The CDR3 spells CSARDRDNSPLHF. DNA for the CDR3: TGCAGTGCTAGGGACAGGGATAATTCACCCCTCCACTTT. The V call is TRBV20-1, the J call TRBJ1-6; 8 nucleotides agree with TRBD1. Germline values: CDR1 DFQATT, CDR2 SNEGSKA (reference sequence). The CDR3 contains 13 residues. J lost 5 bases, V lost 3 bases, and 0 bases had no gene match.

In its sample, this clonotype is medium-sized. The V call is TRBV19, the J call TRBJ1-5; tentative D call: TRBD1 (6 bases). This CDR3 spans 18 amino acids. V was clipped by 7 bases and J by 2 bases, with 24 bases between them. CDR1 LNHDA and CDR2 SQIVND come from the germline V gene (reference sequence). CDR3 in DNA: TGTGCCAGTACCACCCCCCGTCCAGGGGCGGAGGGCAATCAGCCCCAGCATTTT. As protein: CASTTPRPGAEGNQPQHF. Full variable domain (remainder filled in from reference TRBV19 and TRBJ1-5): DGGITQSPKYLFRKEGQNVTLSCEQNLNHDAMYWYRQDPGQGLRLIYYSQIVNDFQKGDIAEGYSVSREKKESFPLTVTSAQKNPTAFYLCASTTPRPGAEGNQPQHFGDGTRLSIL.

V and J are TRBV27 and TRBJ2-3; D uncertain. Trimming took off 6 bases at V and 3 bases at J, with 13 bases between the two ends. The CDR3 extends over 14 amino acids. Germline-derived CDR1 and CDR2 are MNHEY and SMNVEV (reference sequence). The CDR3 loop is CASSLFSVTDTQYF. The CDR3 DNA follows: TGTGCCAGCAGCCTCTTCAGTGTAACAGATACGCAGTATTTT.

This clonotype is judged medium-sized. This chain uses TRBV15 with TRBJ1-4; TRBD1 matches 7 bases. The CDR3 is 16 residues long. Germline lookup yields CDR1 LNHNV and CDR2 YYDKDF (reference sequence). V shed 4 bases, J shed 6 bases, and the junction held 11 bases outside the gene matches. CDR3: CATSTHRGQRDEKLFF. The CDR3 DNA sequence: TGTGCCACCAGCACCCATAGGGGGCAAAGGGATGAAAAACTGTTTTTT.

Ten or more counts support this clonotype. The chain recombines TRBV25-1 with TRBJ2-2; D gene uncertain. V lost 2 bases, J lost 3 bases, and 4 bases lay in between. This CDR3 spans 13 amino acids. CDR1 MGHDK and CDR2 SYGVNS come from the germline V gene. Here the CDR3 DNA reads TGTGCCAGCAGTGAAGTAGACACCGGGGAGCTGTTTTTT. Translated, it gives CASSEVDTGELFF.

This clonotype is labeled as medium-sized. V usage is TRBV20-1 and J usage is TRBJ2-2; D might be TRBD1 or TRBD2, each matching 6 bases. Trimming removed 4 bases from V and 4 bases from J, with 16 bases in between. There are 15 residues in the CDR3. The germline V gene encodes CDR1 DFQATT and CDR2 SNEGSKA (reference sequence). CDR3 amino acids: CSAMGGTPGTGELFF. CDR3 in DNA: TGCAGTGCTATGGGCGGGACACCGGGCACCGGGGAGCTGTTTTTT.

This clonotype was detected only a few times. This rearrangement joins TRBV6-1 to TRBJ2-5; 15 nucleotides align to TRBD2. V lost 7 bases to trimming and J lost 4 bases; unmatched junction nucleotides: 13. The CDR3 sequence is 18 residues long. Germline-derived CDR1 and CDR2 are MNHNS and SASEGT. CDR3 in amino acids: CASTPLRTSGGAGETQYF. The CDR3 DNA reads TGTGCCAGCACTCCCTTGAGGACTAGCGGGGGGGCGGGAGAGACCCAGTACTTC.

This clonotype showed up just a few times. The chain uses TRBV3-1 and TRBJ2-1; 8 bases align to TRBD2. V lost 2 bases to trimming and J lost 3 bases; unmatched junction nucleotides: 6. Germline values: CDR1 LGHDT, CDR2 YNNKEL (reference sequence). The CDR3 totals 16 residues. The CDR3 sequence is CASSQRSGGNYNEQFF. The CDR3 nucleotides read TGTGCCAGCAGCCAACGAAGCGGGGGCAACTACAATGAGCAGTTCTTC.

Only a few counts were recorded for this clonotype. This CDR3 reads CASSEWFGGQGANTGELFF. The CDR3 DNA is TGTGCCAGCAGTGAATGGTTTGGAGGACAGGGGGCGAACACCGGGGAGCTGTTTTTT. This chain joins TRBV25-1 and TRBJ2-2, with 10 bases matching TRBD1. The CDR3 contains 19 residues. Germline-derived CDR1 and CDR2 are MGHDK and SYGVNS. With V trimmed by 1 base and J by 0 bases, 8 bases remained unmatched.

This clonotype is medium-sized within its sample. As DNA, the CDR3 is TGTGCCAGCAGCCCGGCGGGGACAGGGCGGAAACTGTTTTTT. Translating gives CASSPAGTGRKLFF. The gene calls are TRBV7-9 and TRBJ1-4; 9 bases map to TRBD1. This CDR3 has 14 residues. CDR1 and CDR2 (germline): SEHNR, FQNEAQ (reference sequence). Trimming cost V 5 bases and J 11 bases; bases outside gene matches: 9.

By share, this clonotype ranks as medium-sized. The chain combines TRBV20-1 with TRBJ2-1; possibly TRBD2 for D (7 bases). Germline V gene data show CDR1 as DFQATT and CDR2 as SNEGSKA (reference sequence). The CDR3 length is 14 residues. The ends were cut back, 7 bases at V and 4 bases at J, with 17 bases in the middle. The chain's CDR3 is CSVRRGGVYNEQFF. As DNA, the CDR3 is TGCAGTGTCCGGAGGGGGGGGGTTTACAATGAGCAGTTCTTC.

This clonotype is termed medium-sized. The gene calls are TRBV6-6 and TRBJ2-3; D gene uncertain. This CDR3 has 11 amino acids. CDR1 and CDR2 from the germline V gene are MNHNY and SVGAGI (reference sequence). Trimming stripped 6 bases from V and 0 bases from J, with 1 base between. CDR3 nucleotides: TGTGCCAGCAGGAGCACAGATACGCAGTATTTT. It encodes CASRSTDTQYF.

This clonotype was found once. The chain employs TRBV5-1 and TRBJ2-3, with D possibly TRBD2 on 6 matching bases. The CDR3 is 15 amino acids. CDR1 and CDR2 from the germline V gene are SGHRS and YFSETQ. V was shortened by 0 bases and J by 4 bases, with 12 bases between the two germline ends. The CDR3 coding sequence is TGCGCCAGCAGCTTGGGAGCAGCGGGTCCAGATACGCAGTATTTT. Encoded protein: CASSLGAAGPDTQYF.

This clonotype came up many times. V and J are TRBV20-1 and TRBJ2-3; weak D call: TRBD1 (5 bases). The CDR3 is 12 residues long. Germline CDR1 DFQATT, CDR2 SNEGSKA (reference sequence). Between the trimmed V and J ends, which lost 1 base and 8 bases, there was a span of 10 bases. CDR3 nucleotides: TGCAGTGCTAGAGTCCAGGGTGGTACGCAGTATTTT. This sequence encodes CSARVQGGTQYF.

Judged by abundance, this clonotype is medium-sized. The CDR3 here is CASSIKTGTFSYEQYF. In nucleotides, the CDR3 is TGTGCCAGTAGTATCAAAACGGGGACCTTCTCCTACGAGCAGTACTTC. This chain joins TRBV19 and TRBJ2-7; D tentatively reads TRBD1 or TRBD2 (5 bases each). Germline V gene lookup returns CDR1 LNHDA and CDR2 SQIVND (reference sequence). Trimming took 3 bases from V and 0 from J, leaving 15 bases between them. CDR3 length: 16 residues.

In its sample, this clonotype was seen a few times. V is TRBV11-2 and J is TRBJ1-4, with a weak D call TRBD1 (6 bases). The J call may be incorrect, as the DNA end agrees better with TRBJ1-6. Germline lookup yields CDR1 SGHAT and CDR2 FQNNGV. The CDR3 has 15 residues. This CDR3 reads CASSLESGTNSPLHF. CDR3 in DNA: TGTGCCAGCAGCTTAGAATCAGGGACAAATTCACCCCTCCACTTT.

The rearrangement joins TRBV4-2 to TRBJ1-2, with TRBD1 identical over 8 bases. The CDR3 has 16 residues. J was trimmed by 4 bases and V by 2 bases; bases with no gene match: 9. Germline V gene sequence: CDR1 LGHNA, CDR2 YNFKEQ. CDR3 protein: CASSQTGTGLPYGYTF. The CDR3 coding sequence is TGTGCCAGCAGCCAAACCGGGACAGGATTGCCCTATGGCTACACCTTC.